This entry lists 26 T cell receptor beta chains sequenced from one sample in a study of T cell repertoires in cytomegalovirus infection. TCRdb passed the reads through MiXCR, listing each CDR3 protein once. The repertoire holds about 400,000 distinct CDR3 sequences, with about 34% as singletons. The antigens of these receptors remain unknown. The material was cultured PBMCs, obtained from culture after CMV antigen stimulation. Receptors were obtained from a human donor in good health (CMV status not recorded). Some clones in this sample may be carry-over from other donors' samples.

The rearrangement links TRBV7-2 to TRBJ2-7; D is perhaps TRBD1 (5 bases). The V and J ends lost 1 base and 2 bases respectively, with 15 bases between them. The CDR3 contains 16 residues. Germline V gene sequence: CDR1 SGHTA, CDR2 FQGNSA. The CDR3 loop is CASSLEGRVYPYEQYF. As DNA, the CDR3 is TGTGCCAGCAGCTTAGAGGGCAGGGTGTATCCCTACGAGCAGTACTTC.

The chain couples TRBV28 to TRBJ1-2; D unclear. Deletions cut 1 base from V and 8 bases from J, with 8 bases between. CDR3 length: 12 residues. CDR1 is MDHEN, CDR2 SYDVKM, per germline. The CDR3 here is CASSLLAGGYTF. CDR3 in DNA: TGTGCCAGCAGTTTATTGGCGGGAGGCTACACCTTC.

The V gene is TRBV20-1, the J gene TRBJ1-2; D unresolved. The germline V and J ends were trimmed by 1 base and 4 bases, with 13 bases remaining between them. The CDR3 sequence is 14 residues long. Germline CDR1 and CDR2: DFQATT and SNEGSKA (reference sequence). The CDR3 bases are TGCAGTGCTAGAGTGAGCATGGTCGCCTATGGCTACACCTTC. Translating it yields CSARVSMVAYGYTF.

This clonotype occurred a few times. An end of the junction does not agree with germline; a read error may underlie this. The rearrangement joins TRBV27 to TRBJ2-1, with 13 nucleotides matching TRBD2. This CDR3 comprises 12 residues. The germline V gene has CDR1 MNHEY and CDR2 SMNVEV (reference sequence). The CDR3 bases are TGTGCCAGCACAGGACTAGCGGGAGCATTAGTCTTC. Translated: CASTGLAGALVF.

In nucleotides, the CDR3 is TGCGCCAGCAGCCAAGATCCGCTAGGGACTGACTCCTACAATGAGCAGTTCTTC. Protein sequence: CASSQDPLGTDSYNEQFF. The chain is built from TRBV4-1 and TRBJ2-1, with D maybe TRBD2 (6 bases). V gave up 0 bases and J gave up 0 bases, with 15 bases separating them. The CDR3 consists of 18 residues. Per the germline V gene, CDR1 is MGHRA and CDR2 is YSYEKL.

The chain joins TRBV7-2 to TRBJ2-1; 9 bases match TRBD2. The germline V gene encodes CDR1 SGHTA and CDR2 FQGNSA. V dropped 1 base and J dropped 8; count of bases not matched to a gene: 6. The CDR3 sequence is 15 residues long. The CDR3 DNA follows: TGTGCCAGCAGCTTAGGTAGCGGGAGACTCGATGAGCAGTTCTTC. Translation gives CASSLGSGRLDEQFF.

This clonotype was recorded many times. The chain uses TRBV7-9 and TRBJ1-2, with 11 bases fitting TRBD1. The CDR3 is made up of 15 amino acids. Germline lookup yields CDR1 SEHNR and CDR2 FQNEAQ (reference sequence). Trimming at V came to 5 bases and at J to 4 bases, leaving 6 bases not matched to a gene. In DNA, the CDR3 is TGTGCCAGCAGCCTACGGACAGGGGGCAGCTATGGCTACACCTTC. As protein: CASSLRTGGSYGYTF.

This clonotype has more than one count but fewer than ten. The CDR3 is CASSQGGGWANVLTF. The CDR3 DNA follows: TGCGCCAGCAGCCAAGGGGGAGGTTGGGCCAACGTCCTGACTTTC. This chain connects TRBV4-3 to TRBJ2-6, with D perhaps matching TRBD2 (6 bases). Looked up from germline, CDR1 is LGHNA and CDR2 is YSLEER. The CDR3 runs 15 residues. The V end lost 1 base, the J end lost 5 bases, and 9 bases lay between the germline ends.

J is TRBJ1-1 and V is TRBV7-8, with no clear D. The CDR3 loop spans 15 amino acids. Trimming cost V 5 bases and J 1 base, with 14 bases left between them. CDR1 SGHVS and CDR2 FQNEAQ come from the germline V gene. Here the CDR3 reads CASSPGISPNTEAFF. The CDR3 DNA reads as TGTGCCAGCAGCCCCGGGATTTCGCCGAACACTGAAGCTTTCTTT.

This clonotype appeared a few times. The chain carries TRBV7-2 and TRBJ2-3, with D unresolved. The CDR3 is 13 residues long. CDR1 SGHTA and CDR2 FQGNSA come from the germline V gene. V lost 6 bases and J lost 0, with 7 bases in between. CDR3 sequence: CASRSPSTDTQYF. In DNA, the CDR3 is TGTGCCAGCAGGTCACCGAGCACAGATACGCAGTATTTT.

The J gene is TRBJ2-7, the V gene TRBV11-2, with D perhaps matching TRBD1 (5 bases). Germline V gives CDR1 SGHAT, CDR2 FQNNGV. The CDR3 has 14 amino acids. The germline V and J ends were trimmed by 0 bases and 5 bases, with 11 bases remaining between them. The DNA for the CDR3 is TGTGCCAGCAGCTTAGAGTTAGGGGTGGACGAGCAGTACTTC. Protein product: CASSLELGVDEQYF.

V usage is TRBV28 and J usage is TRBJ2-1, with 11 nucleotides matching TRBD2. The CDR3 sequence is 15 residues long. Germline V gene lookup returns CDR1 MDHEN and CDR2 SYDVKM. J gave up 7 bases and V 8 bases, and 10 bases lay outside the gene matches. The CDR3, as DNA: TGTGCCAGCCTAAGCACTAGCGGGAGTTGGAATGAGCAGTTCTTC. As protein: CASLSTSGSWNEQFF.

The chain combines TRBV25-1 with TRBJ2-1; 7 bases fit TRBD2. The V segment lost 3 bases and the J segment 7 bases; nucleotides outside the gene matches: 9. Germline V gives CDR1 MGHDK, CDR2 SYGVNS. The CDR3 has 15 residues. This CDR3 is CASSDTLGGRNEQFF. In nucleotides, the CDR3 is TGTGCCAGCAGTGACACGCTGGGCGGGAGAAATGAGCAGTTCTTC.

The chain carries TRBV7-2 and TRBJ1-5; the D is unclear. V shed 1 base and J shed 9 bases, with 7 bases lying between them. The CDR3 extends over 12 amino acids. CDR1 is SGHTA and CDR2 is FQGNSA in the germline V gene. The CDR3 sequence is CASSLEGPPQHF. The CDR3 bases are TGTGCCAGCAGCTTAGAAGGACCGCCCCAGCATTTT.

This clonotype was seen only a few times. The rearrangement links TRBV5-8 to TRBJ2-6; TRBD1 agrees at 9 bases. There are 16 residues in the CDR3. V gave up 4 bases and J gave up 1 base; unmatched junction bases: 3. In germline, CDR1 is SGHTS, CDR2 YDEGEE. The CDR3 reads CASSTDRGSGANVLTF. For the CDR3, the DNA is TGTGCCAGCAGCACTGACAGGGGGTCTGGGGCCAACGTCCTGACTTTC.

The rearrangement links TRBV7-6 to TRBJ2-1, with TRBD2 identical over 7 bases. This CDR3 spans 16 amino acids. The V gene end was trimmed by 3 bases and the J gene end by 7 bases; junction bases not matched to a gene: 12. CDR1 is SGHVS and CDR2 is FNYEAQ in the germline V gene. In DNA, the CDR3 is TGTGCCAGCAGCTTGGGCACAGGACTAGACGAAAATGAGCAGTTCTTC. The encoded protein is CASSLGTGLDENEQFF.

The genes are TRBV11-2 and TRBJ2-3, with TRBD2 identical over 7 bases. From germline, CDR1 is SGHAT and CDR2 FQNNGV. The CDR3 covers 18 residues. The V segment lost 6 bases and the J segment 8 bases; nucleotides outside the gene matches: 23. CDR3 residues: CASSQAGQLLSAAGTQYF. The CDR3 DNA sequence: TGTGCCAGCAGTCAAGCGGGGCAGCTCCTGTCAGCTGCAGGTACGCAGTATTTT.

This clonotype appeared a few times. This chain connects TRBV15 to TRBJ2-3; no clear D gene. The CDR3 has 13 amino acids. In germline, CDR1 is LNHNV, CDR2 YYDKDF (reference sequence). Trimming shortened V by 0 bases and J by 4 bases, and 5 bases separated the two germline ends. CDR3 in amino acids: CATSRDLADTQYF. CDR3 DNA: TGTGCCACCAGCAGAGATTTGGCAGATACGCAGTATTTT.

The rearrangement uses TRBV28 and TRBJ1-1, with D maybe TRBD1 (5 bases). The CDR3 is 13 amino acids. V shed 7 bases and J shed 4 bases, with 13 bases lying between them. The germline V gene has CDR1 MDHEN and CDR2 SYDVKM. The CDR3, as DNA: TGTGCCAGCATTAGCGGGGCGCTCACTGAAGCTTTCTTT. Its translation: CASISGALTEAFF. The complete variable domain, with remaining parts taken from reference TRBV28 and TRBJ1-1, reads DVKVTQSSRYLVKRTGEKVFLECVQDMDHENMFWYRQDPGLGLRLIYFSYDVKMKEKGDIPEGYSVSREKKERFSLILESASTNQTSMYLCASISGALTEAFFGQGTRLTVV.

There are a few counts of this clonotype. The chain uses TRBV12-3 or TRBV12-4 and TRBJ1-1; D may be TRBD1 (5 bases). Trimming left V 5 bases short and J 5 bases short, with 18 bases between. The CDR3 is 15 residues long. In DNA, the CDR3 is TGTGCCAGCAGTCCACAGGCGGGGGTTGGAACTGAAGCTTTCTTT. Translated: CASSPQAGVGTEAFF.

This rearrangement joins TRBV6-2 or TRBV6-3 to TRBJ2-7, with 15 bases that match TRBD2. Germline-derived CDR1 and CDR2 are MNHEY and SVGEGT. The V segment lost 0 bases and the J segment 6 bases; nucleotides outside the gene matches: 3. CDR3 length: 16 residues. CDR3 coding DNA: TGTGCCAGCAGTTACTCGGGGACTAGCGGGAGGCCCGAGCAGTACTTC. Protein sequence: CASSYSGTSGRPEQYF.

V is TRBV7-2 and J is TRBJ1-3; D uncertain. The CDR3 covers 12 residues. Trimming took off 2 bases at V and 6 bases at J, with 5 bases between the two ends. Germline V CDR1 and CDR2: SGHTA, FQGNSA. CDR3 loop: CASSLSPNTIYF. In DNA, the CDR3 is TGTGCCAGCAGCTTATCCCCAAACACCATATATTTT.

This clonotype was detected once. The chain links TRBV6-5 to TRBJ2-1, with D perhaps matching TRBD1 or TRBD2 (6 bases each). V lost 0 bases and J 8 bases, leaving 14 bases between the germline ends. This CDR3 has 15 residues. CDR1 and CDR2 (germline): MNHEY, SVGAGI. The CDR3 is CASSYSGGRGHEQFF. As DNA, the CDR3 is TGTGCCAGCAGTTACTCGGGGGGACGGGGGCATGAGCAGTTCTTC.

The V gene is TRBV9, the J gene TRBJ2-7; D possibly matches TRBD1 or TRBD2 (5 bases each). Germline V CDR1 and CDR2: SGDLS, YYNGEE. The CDR3 contains 14 residues. The germline V and J ends were trimmed by 4 bases and 3 bases, with 14 bases remaining between them. In nucleotides, the CDR3 is TGTGCCAGCAGCCCCGGGACGGACGTCTACGAGCAGTACTTC. Translating it yields CASSPGTDVYEQYF.

This clonotype was counted only a few times. The V and J genes are TRBV29-1 and TRBJ1-3; D is perhaps TRBD1 (6 bases). This CDR3 has 14 residues. Trimming shortened V by 6 bases and J by 0 bases, and 12 bases separated the two germline ends. From germline, CDR1 is SQVTM and CDR2 ANQGSEA. The CDR3 reads CSVTEGGSGNTIYF. For the CDR3, the DNA is TGCAGCGTCACGGAGGGGGGCTCTGGAAACACCATATATTTT.

The rearrangement links TRBV6-2 or TRBV6-3 to TRBJ1-1, with D unresolved. CDR3 length equals 18 residues. From germline, CDR1 is MNHEY and CDR2 SVGEGT. V was clipped by 6 bases and J by 0 bases, with 23 bases between them. The CDR3 reads CASRYAPTWGRMNTEAFF. CDR3 DNA: TGTGCCAGCAGATACGCTCCCACCTGGGGAAGGATGAACACTGAAGCTTTCTTT.